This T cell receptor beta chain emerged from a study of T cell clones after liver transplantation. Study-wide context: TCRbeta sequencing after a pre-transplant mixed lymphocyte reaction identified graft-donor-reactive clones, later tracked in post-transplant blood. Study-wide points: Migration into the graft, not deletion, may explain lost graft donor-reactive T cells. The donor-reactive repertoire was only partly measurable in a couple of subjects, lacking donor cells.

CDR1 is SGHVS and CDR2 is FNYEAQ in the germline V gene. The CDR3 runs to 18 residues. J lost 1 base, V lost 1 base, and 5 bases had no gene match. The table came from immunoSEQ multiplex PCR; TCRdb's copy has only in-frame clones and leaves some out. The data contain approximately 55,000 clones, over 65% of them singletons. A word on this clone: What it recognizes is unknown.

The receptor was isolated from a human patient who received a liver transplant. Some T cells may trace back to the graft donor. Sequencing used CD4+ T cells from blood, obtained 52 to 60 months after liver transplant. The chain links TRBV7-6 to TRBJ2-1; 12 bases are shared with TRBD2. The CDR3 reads CASSLVTSGGLSYNEQFF. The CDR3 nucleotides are TGTGCCAGCAGCTTAGTGACTAGCGGGGGCCTTTCCTACAATGAGCAGTTCTTC.